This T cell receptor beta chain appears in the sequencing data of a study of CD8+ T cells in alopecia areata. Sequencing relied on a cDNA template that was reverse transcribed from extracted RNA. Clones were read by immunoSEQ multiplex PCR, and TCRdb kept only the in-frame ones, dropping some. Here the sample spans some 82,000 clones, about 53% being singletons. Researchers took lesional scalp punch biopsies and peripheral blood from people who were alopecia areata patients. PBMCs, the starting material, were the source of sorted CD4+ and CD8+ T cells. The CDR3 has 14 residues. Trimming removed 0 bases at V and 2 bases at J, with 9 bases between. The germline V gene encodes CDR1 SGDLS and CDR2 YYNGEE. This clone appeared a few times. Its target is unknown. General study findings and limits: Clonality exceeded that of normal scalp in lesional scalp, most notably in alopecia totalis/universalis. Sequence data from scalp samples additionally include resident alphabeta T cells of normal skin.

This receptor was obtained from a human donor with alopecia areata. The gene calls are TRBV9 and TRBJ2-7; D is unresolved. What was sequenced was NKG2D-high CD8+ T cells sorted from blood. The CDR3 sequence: CASSVVGEPYEQYF. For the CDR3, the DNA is TGTGCCAGCAGCGTAGTGGGCGAGCCCTACGAGCAGTACTTC.